This note documents a single T cell receptor beta chain sequence. What it binds is not known. The CDR3 covers 14 residues. The germline gives CDR1 MNHEY, CDR2 SVGEGT. V was shortened by 4 bases and J by 5 bases, with 13 bases between the two germline ends. This sample was included in a study of Ad26.COV2.S vaccination and SARS-CoV-2 variants. In the study overall: Recipients of Ad26.COV2.S got it intramuscularly, once or twice 56 days apart. Whole-study results and caveats: The TCR breadth and depth analyses may have produced an underestimate of total T cell responses. Post-vaccination breadth of spike-specific CD8+ and CD4+ T cell responses was reportedly substantial.

Treatment of the sample: 19 received Ad26.COV2.S at low or high dose, single or two shots; roughly five received placebo; per-sample allocation not given. At day 63 after the first vaccine or placebo injection, samples were drawn. Clones were read by immunoSEQ multiplex PCR, and TCRdb kept only the in-frame ones, dropping some. This sample has roughly 420,000 clones, with roughly nine tenths found just once. This specimen consisted of peripheral blood, obtained in a trial of Ad26.COV2.S vaccine versus placebo. The source is a person aged 18 to 65 who received the Ad26.COV2.S COVID-19 vaccine or a placebo. The gene calls are TRBV6-2 or TRBV6-3 and TRBJ2-3; D remains ambiguous. The CDR3 sequence is CASSWGRFVDTQYF. The CDR3 bases are TGTGCCAGCAGTTGGGGTAGATTCGTAGATACGCAGTATTTT.